The 17 T cell receptor beta chains given below trace back to one sample, sequenced in a study of shared clonotypes between healthy human individuals. Data came from immunoSEQ multiplex PCR; TCRdb stores just in-frame clones and leaves some out. The sample consists of some 2.1 million clones, 90% to 95% of them appearing once. CD8 cells regarded as naive lacked CD45RO, were positively chosen for CCR7, and omitted terminally differentiated effector memory CD45RA+ cells. The sample comprised naive CD8+ T cells from PBMCs. The origin of the receptors is a man aged 18 to 30 in good health. Some clones in this sample may be carry-over from other donors' samples.

Here the CDR3 reads CASSLARGPDTEAFF. The CDR3 DNA is TGTGCCAGCAGCTTAGCAAGGGGGCCAGACACTGAAGCTTTCTTT. The rearrangement uses TRBV11-2 and TRBJ1-1, with TRBD1 matching 7 bases. J was trimmed by 3 bases and V by 1 base; bases with no gene match: 5. Per germline, CDR1 SGHAT and CDR2 FQNNGV. This CDR3 is 15 amino acids long.

This chain links TRBV4-1 with TRBJ1-4; a weak D match, TRBD1 (5 bases). CDR3 length: 18 residues. Germline loops: CDR1 MGHRA, CDR2 YSYEKL. V gave up 0 bases and J gave up 2 bases, with 16 bases separating them. CDR3 sequence (DNA): TGCGCCAGCAGCCAAGATTTCTATGGGACGGTCACTAATGAAAAACTGTTTTTT. This translates into CASSQDFYGTVTNEKLFF.

About this clone: Other nucleotide sequences in the sample specify the same CDR3. The rearrangement links TRBV27 to TRBJ2-7; D ambiguous. Germline CDR1 and CDR2: MNHEY and SMNVEV (reference sequence). V lost 0 bases and J 4 bases, leaving 7 bases between the germline ends. The CDR3 length is 13 residues. The CDR3: CASSLSRRYEQYF. DNA for the CDR3: TGTGCCAGCAGTTTATCGCGGCGATACGAGCAGTACTTC.

The chain combines TRBV29-1 with TRBJ1-2; D is unclear. CDR1 is SQVTM, CDR2 ANQGSEA, per germline. Trimming removed 6 bases at V and 3 bases at J, with 20 bases between. This CDR3 region has 15 residues. Written as DNA, the CDR3 is TGCAGCGTCGAACCGGGTTTGGGTGCACACTATGGCTACACCTTC. This encodes CSVEPGLGAHYGYTF.

A remark on this clone: The same CDR3 also results from other DNA sequences found in this sample. The rearrangement joins TRBV4-2 to TRBJ2-3; D perhaps matches TRBD2 (5 bases). The V gene's germline CDR1 is LGHNA and CDR2 YNFKEQ. The CDR3 loop spans 16 amino acids. The V and J ends lost 1 base and 1 base respectively, with 12 bases between them. Here the CDR3 reads CASSQGPSGRTDTQYF. The CDR3 coding sequence is TGTGCCAGCAGCCAAGGGCCCAGCGGCCGCACAGATACGCAGTATTTT.

The chain links TRBV29-1 to TRBJ2-2, with 12 bases identical to TRBD2. The germline gives CDR1 SQVTM, CDR2 ANQGSEA. The CDR3 has 17 residues. Trimming cost V 0 bases and J 1 base; bases outside gene matches: 3. CDR3 in amino acids: CSVEDRLAGVNTGELFF. The DNA for the CDR3 is TGCAGCGTTGAAGATCGACTAGCGGGAGTGAACACCGGGGAGCTGTTTTTT.

The chain has TRBV11-1 and TRBJ2-1, with 12 bases matching TRBD2. The CDR3 is 18 amino acids. Germline V gene data show CDR1 as SGHAT and CDR2 as FQDESV (reference sequence). Unmatched junction bases numbered 6, after V lost 3 bases and J lost 0 bases. The CDR3 coding sequence is TGTGCCAGCAGCTTGCTAGCGGGAGGGCCAGGCTCCTACAATGAGCAGTTCTTC. Translated, it gives CASSLLAGGPGSYNEQFF.

This rearrangement joins TRBV28 to TRBJ2-3; D is unclear. Per the germline V gene, CDR1 is MDHEN and CDR2 is SYDVKM. The CDR3 covers 16 residues. Trimming shortened V by 6 bases and J by 5 bases, and 21 bases separated the two germline ends. CDR3 DNA: TGTGCCAGCAGCTCTCCCCTGATGTCTCGCAGAGATACGCAGTATTTT. The encoded protein is CASSSPLMSRRDTQYF.

This rearrangement joins TRBV5-8 to TRBJ1-1; maybe TRBD1 (6 bases). The CDR3 has 14 amino acids. Germline V gene data show CDR1 as SGHTS and CDR2 as YDEGEE. V was pared by 1 base and J by 0 bases, with 7 bases between. CDR3 amino acids: CASSLTGMNTEAFF. The CDR3 DNA sequence: TGTGCCAGCAGCTTGACAGGGATGAACACTGAAGCTTTCTTT.

This chain joins TRBV6-1 and TRBJ1-5; TRBD1 matches at 8 bases. This CDR3 is built from 15 residues. Germline CDR1 is MNHNS and CDR2 is SASEGT. V was pared by 4 bases and J by 2 bases, with 4 bases of the junction left unmatched. CDR3 sequence: CASSARGPGNQPQHF. In DNA, the CDR3 is TGTGCCAGCAGTGCCAGGGGGCCGGGCAATCAGCCCCAGCATTTT.

The V and J genes are TRBV7-3 and TRBJ2-1; D is perhaps TRBD1 (6 bases). This CDR3 contains 17 residues. Trimming cost V 1 base and J 1 base, with 14 bases left between them. The germline V gene has CDR1 SGHTA and CDR2 FQGTGA. The CDR3 loop is CASSLNPGTTSYNEQFF. In DNA, the CDR3 is TGTGCCAGCAGCTTAAACCCCGGGACAACATCCTACAATGAGCAGTTCTTC.

The chain has TRBV10-3 and TRBJ1-2, with D unclear. The length of the CDR3 is 12 residues. Trimming removed 5 bases from V and 6 bases from J, with 10 bases in between. Germline V gene lookup returns CDR1 ENHRY and CDR2 SYGVKD. The CDR3 region is CAISPNADGYTF. The CDR3 DNA is TGTGCCATCAGTCCGAATGCGGATGGCTACACCTTC.

Details on this clone: Other nucleotide sequences from this sample produce the same CDR3. The chain carries TRBV9 and TRBJ2-2; 7 nucleotides line up with TRBD1. This CDR3 spans 13 amino acids. Trimming at V came to 4 bases and at J to 5 bases, leaving 2 bases not matched to a gene. From germline, CDR1 is SGDLS and CDR2 YYNGEE. CDR3 region: CASSPRGTGELFF. The CDR3 nucleotides read TGTGCCAGCAGCCCCAGGGGGACCGGGGAGCTGTTTTTT.

The J gene is TRBJ2-3, the V gene TRBV7-8, with D tentatively TRBD2 (6 bases). CDR1 is SGHVS and CDR2 is FQNEAQ in the germline V gene. The ends were cut back, 1 base at V and 2 bases at J, with 28 bases in the middle. The CDR3 is made up of 21 amino acids. CDR3 region: CASSLVPPPTYGGDITDTQYF. The CDR3 DNA is TGTGCCAGCAGCTTAGTGCCCCCCCCTACGTACGGGGGAGATATCACAGATACGCAGTATTTT.

The J gene is TRBJ2-2, the V gene TRBV28; D is perhaps TRBD2 (6 bases). The germline V and J ends were trimmed by 4 bases and 7 bases, with 13 bases remaining between them. The germline gives CDR1 MDHEN, CDR2 SYDVKM. This CDR3 is 14 amino acids long. CDR3 coding DNA: TGTGCCAGCAGTTCCACAAGGGAGGTCGGGGAGCTGTTTTTT. Its translation: CASSSTREVGELFF.

The V gene is TRBV4-3, the J gene TRBJ1-5, with a tentative D call TRBD1 (5 bases). Between the trimmed V and J ends, which lost 1 base and 2 bases, there was a span of 15 bases. The V gene's germline CDR1 is LGHNA and CDR2 YSLEER. The CDR3 contains 17 residues. Written as DNA, the CDR3 is TGCGCCAGCAGCCAAGCTTTTAGTAGGGGCGGCAATCAGCCCCAGCATTTT. This codes for CASSQAFSRGGNQPQHF.

The rearrangement uses TRBV29-1 and TRBJ2-7, with 11 bases that match TRBD2. The V gene end was trimmed by 7 bases and the J gene end by 4 bases; junction bases not matched to a gene: 6. Germline CDR1 SQVTM, CDR2 ANQGSEA. The CDR3 is 13 amino acids. The CDR3 reads CSALLAGEYEQYF. The CDR3 DNA is TGCAGCGCCCTACTAGCGGGAGAGTACGAGCAGTACTTC.